This TCR beta chain stems from a study of blood T cells in healthy people across ages. The draw of peripheral blood yielded roughly 9.1 milliliters from each donor. Alongside a J-beta primer mix, a sample-barcoded 5' primer served in a second PCR lasting 7 to 11 cycles. TCRdb independently ran MiXCR on the 5' RACE reads; one entry per CDR3 protein. The sample carries roughly 2 million distinct CDR3 sequences, roughly 50% recorded once. V was pared by 6 bases and J by 12 bases, with 20 bases of the junction left unmatched. Germline CDR1 MDHEN, CDR2 SYDVKM. CDR3 length: 17 residues. Input material: blood. The clonotype was recovered from a woman aged 40 to 55 in good health. The chain has TRBV28 and TRBJ2-4; 10 bases are a match to TRBD1. The DNA for the CDR3 is TGTGCCAGCAGCCACTCCCCAGCCGGGACAGGGGTAGACACTCAGTACTTC. Translating it yields CASSHSPAGTGVDTQYF.